One and the same sample provided the 32 T cell receptor beta chains below, sequenced in a study of T-cell reconstitution after alpha-beta-depleted transplantation in children. Unique molecular identifiers were built into the TCRbeta library. From the PCR reads, TCRdb called clonotypes with MiXCR, one entry per CDR3 protein. The sample lists approximately 400,000 distinct CDR3 sequences, about a sixth occurring once. The sequenced sample was PBMCs, mostly from graft donor cells, obtained 360 days after TCRalphabeta/CD19-depleted stem cell transplant. The source of these receptors is a boy under two years old who had a stem cell transplant for Wiskott-Aldrich syndrome, so the T cells may come from the graft donor.

The genes are TRBV12-3 or TRBV12-4 and TRBJ2-1; D is unresolved. The CDR3 length is 14 residues. Between the trimmed V and J ends, which lost 1 base and 9 bases, there was a span of 13 bases. The CDR3 sequence: CASSLGRVLGEQFF. The CDR3 DNA reads as TGTGCCAGCAGTTTAGGACGCGTCTTAGGTGAGCAGTTCTTC.

Only a few counts were recorded for this clonotype. The chain combines TRBV27 with TRBJ2-5; TRBD1 matches at 9 bases. The trim removed 5 bases at V and 6 bases at J, leaving 13 bases unmatched. The CDR3 covers 16 residues. Germline CDR1 reads MNHEY; CDR2 reads SMNVEV (reference sequence). The CDR3 sequence: CASSASAGTGRKTQYF. CDR3 DNA: TGTGCCAGCAGTGCCTCTGCCGGGACAGGGAGGAAGACCCAGTACTTC.

This rearrangement joins TRBV5-5 to TRBJ1-1, with D perhaps matching TRBD1 (6 bases). The length of the CDR3 is 14 residues. Germline V gives CDR1 SGHKS, CDR2 YYEKEE (reference sequence). Trimming took 4 bases from V and 0 from J, leaving 10 bases between them. CDR3 sequence (DNA): TGTGCCAGCAGCCCGGGACACATGAACACTGAAGCTTTCTTT. Translation: CASSPGHMNTEAFF.

This clonotype has just a few counts. This rearrangement joins TRBV28 to TRBJ2-7, with unresolved D. Trimming took off 3 bases at V and 6 bases at J, with 6 bases between the two ends. Germline CDR1 is MDHEN and CDR2 is SYDVKM. CDR3 length equals 11 residues. The CDR3 DNA reads TGTGCCAGCAGTTTCGCAGGCGAGCAGTACTTC. It translates to CASSFAGEQYF.

In its sample, this clonotype was seen a few times. The V and J genes are TRBV6-5 and TRBJ1-2, with 8 bases that match TRBD1. The V gene end was trimmed by 2 bases and the J gene end by 5 bases; junction bases not matched to a gene: 4. The CDR3 length is 14 residues. Germline assignment: CDR1 MNHEY and CDR2 SVGAGI. The DNA of the CDR3 is TGTGCCAGCAGTTACCTGGACAGGGATTATGGCTACACCTTC. Amino acid sequence: CASSYLDRDYGYTF.

The gene calls are TRBV2 and TRBJ2-5; 9 bases align to TRBD2. Germline loops: CDR1 SNHLY, CDR2 FYNNEI. V shed 4 bases and J 4 bases; nucleotides not matched to a gene: 7. There are 15 residues in the CDR3. For the CDR3, the DNA is TGTGCCAGCAGTGTCCTAGCGGGGTTAGGAGAGACCCAGTACTTC. This codes for CASSVLAGLGETQYF.

Only a few counts were recorded for this clonotype. V usage is TRBV7-2 and J usage is TRBJ2-3; TRBD1 matches at 8 bases. Germline assignment: CDR1 SGHTA and CDR2 FQGNSA. Trimming at V came to 5 bases and at J to 7 bases, leaving 8 bases not matched to a gene. The CDR3 contains 14 residues. CDR3 coding DNA: TGTGCCAGCAGCCCGATGGACAGGGATCATACGCAGTATTTT. Protein product: CASSPMDRDHTQYF.

This chain uses TRBV12-3 or TRBV12-4 with TRBJ2-7; 10 positions match TRBD2. Losses at the gene ends were 1 base for V and 6 bases for J; bases not matched to a gene: 15. There are 18 residues in the CDR3. CDR3 in amino acids: CASSLGAGGPTPLREQYF. Written as DNA, the CDR3 is TGTGCCAGCAGTTTAGGAGCGGGAGGGCCAACTCCCTTACGCGAGCAGTACTTC.

The rearrangement joins TRBV11-3 to TRBJ2-3; 7 bases line up with TRBD2. CDR1 SGHNT and CDR2 YENEEA come from the germline V gene. The CDR3 covers 13 residues. Trimming removed 7 bases from V and 6 bases from J; junction bases left unmatched: 7. The CDR3 region is CASNRLATDTQYF. CDR3 coding DNA: TGTGCCAGCAACCGACTAGCCACGGATACGCAGTATTTT. Full variable domain (missing parts from reference TRBV11-3 and TRBJ2-3): EAGVVQSPRYKIIEKKQPVAFWCNPISGHNTLYWYLQNLGQGPELLIRYENEEAVDDSQLPKDRFSAERLKGVDSTLKIQPAELGDSAVYLCASNRLATDTQYFGPGTRLTVL.

The gene calls are TRBV19 and TRBJ2-1, with 12 nucleotides matching TRBD2. This CDR3 region has 18 residues. Germline V lookup: CDR1 LNHDA, CDR2 SQIVND (reference sequence). V lost 6 bases to trimming and J lost 0 bases; unmatched junction nucleotides: 9. The CDR3 coding sequence is TGTGCCAGTAGCGCGGGACTAGCGGGCATTAGCTCCTACAATGAGCAGTTCTTC. It codes for CASSAGLAGISSYNEQFF. The full variable domain, completed using reference TRBV19 and TRBJ2-1, is DGGITQSPKYLFRKEGQNVTLSCEQNLNHDAMYWYRQDPGQGLRLIYYSQIVNDFQKGDIAEGYSVSREKKESFPLTVTSAQKNPTAFYLCASSAGLAGISSYNEQFFGPGTRLTVL.

This rearrangement joins TRBV5-1 to TRBJ1-1, with D unclear. This CDR3 has 15 amino acids. Germline V gene data show CDR1 as SGHRS and CDR2 as YFSETQ. V was trimmed by 2 bases and J by 1 base, leaving 12 bases between them. CDR3: CASSLSTLGNTEAFF. The DNA for the CDR3 is TGCGCCAGCAGCTTAAGTACCCTGGGGAACACTGAAGCTTTCTTT.

The chain couples TRBV10-2 to TRBJ2-5; the D gene is possibly TRBD1 (5 bases). Germline loops: CDR1 WSHSY, CDR2 SAAADI. Between the trimmed V and J ends, which lost 6 bases and 4 bases, there was a span of 15 bases. This CDR3 has 14 amino acids. The CDR3 DNA reads as TGCGCCAGCAGCGCGGCGGCTGGGGCAGAGACCCAGTACTTC. It translates to CASSAAAGAETQYF.

The rearrangement links TRBV3-1 to TRBJ2-7; D is undetermined. The CDR3 contains 15 residues. V gave up 4 bases and J gave up 2 bases, with 15 bases separating them. Germline assignment: CDR1 LGHDT and CDR2 YNNKEL (reference sequence). Written as DNA, the CDR3 is TGTGCCAGCAGCCCCGTGGTTTCCTTTCCCTACGAGCAGTACTTC. Protein product: CASSPVVSFPYEQYF.

The chain joins TRBV5-1 to TRBJ2-1, with 9 bases matching TRBD1. J gave up 0 bases and V 7 bases, and 5 bases lay outside the gene matches. This CDR3 contains 15 residues. Germline V gene lookup returns CDR1 SGHRS and CDR2 YFSETQ. The CDR3 nucleotides read TGCGCCAGCTATGGGACAGGGAGCTCCTACAATGAGCAGTTCTTC. It specifies CASYGTGSSYNEQFF. Combining the CDR3 with reference TRBV5-1 and TRBJ2-1 gives the whole variable domain KAGVTQTPRYLIKTRGQQVTLSCSPISGHRSVSWYQQTPGQGLQFLFEYFSETQRNKGNFPGRFSGRQFSNSRSEMNVSTLELGDSALYLCASYGTGSSYNEQFFGPGTRLTVL.

This clonotype has only a few counts. The rearrangement joins TRBV7-2 to TRBJ2-1, with 11 bases fitting TRBD2. This CDR3 has 15 residues. Germline assignment: CDR1 SGHTA and CDR2 FQGNSA. V lost 6 bases and J lost 6; bases outside the gene matches: 7. This chain's CDR3 is CASSHSGGASNEQFF. The CDR3 nucleotides read TGTGCCAGCAGTCATAGCGGGGGGGCAAGCAATGAGCAGTTCTTC. Full variable domain (outside the CDR3, taken from reference TRBV7-2 and TRBJ2-1): GAGVSQSPSNKVTEKGKDVELRCDPISGHTALYWYRQSLGQGLEFLIYFQGNSAPDKSGLPSDRFSAERTGGSVSTLTIQRTQQEDSAVYLCASSHSGGASNEQFFGPGTRLTVL.

The chain combines TRBV20-1 with TRBJ2-3; 12 nucleotides align to TRBD2. Germline CDR1 and CDR2: DFQATT and SNEGSKA (reference sequence). V shed 5 bases and J 8 bases; nucleotides not matched to a gene: 14. The CDR3 spans 16 residues. CDR3 DNA sequence: TGCAGTGCTGCGCGGCTAGCGGGAGGGCCTTCCCTTACGCAGTATTTT. Its translation: CSAARLAGGPSLTQYF.

V usage is TRBV7-2 and J usage is TRBJ1-2; weak D call: TRBD1 (6 bases). The CDR3 is 15 residues long. The germline CDR1 and CDR2 sequences are SGHTA and FQGNSA. The germline V and J ends were trimmed by 5 bases and 5 bases, with 18 bases remaining between them. The CDR3 bases are TGTGCCAGCAGCGTTAACTTAGGACAGTATTATGGCTACACCTTC. Its translation is CASSVNLGQYYGYTF.

CDR3 DNA: TGTGCCAGCAGCTTATTGAAGTGGGGAGAGACCCAGTACTTC. Encoded protein: CASSLLKWGETQYF. This chain uses TRBV5-6 with TRBJ2-5; D is undetermined. The V gene's germline CDR1 is SGHDT and CDR2 YYEEEE. Between the trimmed V and J ends, which lost 2 bases and 4 bases, there was a span of 12 bases. This CDR3 region has 14 residues. Based on the CDR3 plus reference TRBV5-6 and TRBJ2-5, the full variable domain is DAGVTQSPTHLIKTRGQQVTLRCSPKSGHDTVSWYQQALGQGPQFIFQYYEEEERQRGNFPDRFSGHQFPNYSSELNVNALLLGDSALYLCASSLLKWGETQYFGPGTRLLVL.

This clonotype was observed many times. J is TRBJ2-3 and V is TRBV5-1, with 12 bases fitting TRBD2. V lost 4 bases, J lost 6 bases, and 6 bases stayed unmatched. Germline V gene sequence: CDR1 SGHRS, CDR2 YFSETQ. The CDR3 is 15 amino acids. CDR3 amino acids: CASSPGLAGADTQYF. CDR3 DNA: TGCGCCAGCAGCCCGGGACTAGCGGGTGCGGATACGCAGTATTTT. Combining the CDR3 with reference TRBV5-1 and TRBJ2-3 gives the whole variable domain KAGVTQTPRYLIKTRGQQVTLSCSPISGHRSVSWYQQTPGQGLQFLFEYFSETQRNKGNFPGRFSGRQFSNSRSEMNVSTLELGDSALYLCASSPGLAGADTQYFGPGTRLTVL.

This clonotype was observed a few times. The chain employs TRBV6-2 or TRBV6-3 and TRBJ2-5, with D unclear. Per germline, CDR1 MNHEY and CDR2 SVGEGT. The CDR3 spans 12 residues. With 0 bases removed from V and 7 bases from J, the gap between germline ends came to 6 bases. This CDR3 reads CASSYSLVTQYF. The CDR3 bases are TGTGCCAGCAGTTACTCGCTTGTGACCCAGTACTTC.

The chain combines TRBV30 with TRBJ2-7; D is ambiguous. The CDR3 extends over 10 amino acids. The V and J ends lost 5 bases and 4 bases respectively, with 6 bases between them. Germline CDR1 is GTSNPN and CDR2 is SVGIG (reference sequence). The CDR3 loop is CAWGGYEQYF. The CDR3 nucleotides are TGTGCCTGGGGTGGGTACGAGCAGTACTTC.

This clonotype turned up a few times. The chain has TRBV9 and TRBJ2-1, with a tentative D call TRBD2 (6 bases). Germline V gives CDR1 SGDLS, CDR2 YYNGEE. The V end lost 0 bases, the J end lost 4 bases, and 11 bases lay between the germline ends. The CDR3 has 15 amino acids. The CDR3 spells CASSVVGGVYNEQFF. CDR3 nucleotides: TGTGCCAGCAGCGTAGTGGGAGGCGTATACAATGAGCAGTTCTTC.

The V gene is TRBV5-1, the J gene TRBJ2-2; TRBD1 might be the D (6 bases). Germline V gives CDR1 SGHRS, CDR2 YFSETQ. This CDR3 spans 14 amino acids. Between the trimmed V and J ends, which lost 2 bases and 3 bases, there was a span of 8 bases. The CDR3 DNA reads TGCGCCAGCAGCTTAAAGGGGGACACCGGGGAGCTGTTTTTT. Translated: CASSLKGDTGELFF.

The chain employs TRBV20-1 and TRBJ2-3; D is uncertain. The CDR3 loop spans 10 amino acids. V lost 6 bases to trimming and J lost 5 bases, with 6 bases between them. CDR1 and CDR2 (germline): DFQATT, SNEGSKA (reference sequence). DNA for the CDR3: TGCAGTGCAAGAATAGATACGCAGTATTTT. Protein sequence: CSARIDTQYF.

This clonotype has at least ten counts. The rearrangement joins TRBV3-1 to TRBJ2-5; 7 positions match TRBD2. The ends lost 2 bases at V and 2 bases at J; junction bases unmatched: 8. The length of the CDR3 is 16 residues. Germline V CDR1 and CDR2: LGHDT, YNNKEL (reference sequence). The CDR3 is CASSQRRGGRQETQYF. The CDR3 DNA reads TGTGCCAGCAGCCAAAGGAGGGGAGGGAGGCAAGAGACCCAGTACTTC.

The rearrangement uses TRBV27 and TRBJ2-7; 11 positions agree with TRBD2. Per germline, CDR1 MNHEY and CDR2 SMNVEV (reference sequence). V lost 2 bases, J lost 7 bases, and 10 bases stayed unmatched. CDR3 length: 16 residues. CDR3 loop: CASSLNVAGGPREQYF. CDR3 DNA: TGTGCCAGCAGTTTAAATGTAGCGGGAGGGCCGAGGGAGCAGTACTTC.

The chain has TRBV2 and TRBJ2-3, with 8 nucleotides matching TRBD2. Germline assignment: CDR1 SNHLY and CDR2 FYNNEI. Trimming took 4 bases from V and 3 from J; bases not matched to a gene: 9. The CDR3 runs to 16 residues. The CDR3 nucleotides read TGTGCCAGCAGTGTCGACGGGGGGGCCGAGACAGATACGCAGTATTTT. It encodes CASSVDGGAETDTQYF.

This clonotype was counted at least ten times. The gene calls are TRBV7-2 and TRBJ2-2; the match to TRBD2 covers 11 bases. CDR1 and CDR2 from the germline V gene are SGHTA and FQGNSA. Trimming took 6 bases from V and 5 from J; bases not matched to a gene: 8. The CDR3 length is 16 residues. The CDR3 spells CASRKTGTSGTGELFF. The CDR3 DNA reads as TGTGCCAGCAGAAAAACCGGGACTAGCGGAACCGGGGAGCTGTTTTTT.

The rearrangement joins TRBV11-2 to TRBJ2-2, with a weak D call TRBD2 (5 bases). Trimming took off 5 bases at V and 0 bases at J, with 10 bases between the two ends. Germline lookup yields CDR1 SGHAT and CDR2 FQNNGV. The CDR3 runs to 15 residues. In nucleotides, the CDR3 is TGTGCCAGCAGCCGGTGGGGAGCGAACACCGGGGAGCTGTTTTTT. It yields the protein CASSRWGANTGELFF.

This chain links TRBV12-3 or TRBV12-4 with TRBJ2-7, with D perhaps matching TRBD1 (6 bases). The V end lost 4 bases, the J end lost 3 bases, and 16 bases lay between the germline ends. The CDR3 sequence is 15 residues long. In DNA, the CDR3 is TGTGCCAGCAGTTCCACAGGGAAGGAAAGCTACGAGCAGTACTTC. Protein product: CASSSTGKESYEQYF.

There are a few counts of this clonotype. This chain joins TRBV6-2 or TRBV6-3 and TRBJ2-7, with D unresolved. Germline V gene data show CDR1 as MNHEY and CDR2 as SVGEGT. The CDR3 runs to 15 residues. Trimming left V 7 bases short and J 1 base short, with 17 bases between. The CDR3 region is CASKSVSFLSYEQYF. The CDR3 DNA reads TGTGCCAGCAAATCGGTCTCCTTTTTGTCCTACGAGCAGTACTTC.

The chain combines TRBV29-1 with TRBJ1-1; D might be TRBD1 (5 bases). V lost 6 bases and J lost 0, with 11 bases in between. Germline-derived CDR1 and CDR2 are SQVTM and ANQGSEA. The CDR3 loop spans 13 amino acids. The CDR3 loop is CSVKGHLNTEAFF. The CDR3 nucleotides are TGCAGCGTAAAAGGACACCTGAACACTGAAGCTTTCTTT.